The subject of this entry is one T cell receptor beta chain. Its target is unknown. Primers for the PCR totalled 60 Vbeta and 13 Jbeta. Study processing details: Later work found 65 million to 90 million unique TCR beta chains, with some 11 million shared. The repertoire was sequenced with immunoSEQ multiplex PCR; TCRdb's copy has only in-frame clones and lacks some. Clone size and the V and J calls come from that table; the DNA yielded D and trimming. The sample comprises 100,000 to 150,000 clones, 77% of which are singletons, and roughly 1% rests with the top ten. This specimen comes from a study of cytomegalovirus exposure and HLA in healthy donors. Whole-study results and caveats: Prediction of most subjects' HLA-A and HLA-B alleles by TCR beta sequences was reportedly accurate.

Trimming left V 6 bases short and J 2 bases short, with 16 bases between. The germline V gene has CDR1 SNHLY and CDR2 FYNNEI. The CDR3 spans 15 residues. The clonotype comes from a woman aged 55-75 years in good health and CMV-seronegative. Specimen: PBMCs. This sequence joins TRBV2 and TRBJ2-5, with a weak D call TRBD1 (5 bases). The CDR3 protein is CASSATQGRQETQYF. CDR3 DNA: TGTGCCAGCAGCGCGACGCAGGGCCGACAAGAGACCCAGTACTTC.